These T cell receptor beta chains were read from a single sample in a study of cytomegalovirus exposure and HLA in healthy donors. Clones were read by immunoSEQ multiplex PCR, and TCRdb kept only the in-frame ones, dropping some. Here the sample spans about 150,000 clones, 65% to 80% being singletons. Sequences were obtained from PBMCs. The origin of the receptors is a woman between 40 and 55 years old in good health and CMV-seronegative. Each CDR3 is given without its conserved first and last residue.

J gene	V gene	CDR3 protein
TRBJ2-6	TRBV13	ASSYDSSGANVLT
TRBJ1-1	TRBV5-1	ASSSQGARNTEAF
TRBJ1-3	TRBV5-1	ASSTRGSGNTIY
TRBJ1-5	TRBV7-9	ASSLSTGKNQPQH
TRBJ1-6	TRBV11-2	ASSLLSIRAGLNSPLH
TRBJ1-5	TRBV2	ASRDPWTVNQPQH
TRBJ2-2	TRBV5-6	ASSLGGANTGELF
TRBJ1-1	TRBV5-1	ASSLQGDTEAF
TRBJ2-5	TRBV28	ASSFFPETQY
TRBJ2-7	TRBV19	ASSSTRPGRGTFYEQY
TRBJ2-7	TRBV27	ASSSSTAQVEQY
TRBJ2-5	TRBV29-1	SVERWAGGLETQY
-	TRBV11-3	ASSLLGQSYEQY
TRBJ1-4	TRBV11-3	ASSSGQGNEKLF
TRBJ2-7	TRBV28	ASKTGGGPVPYEQY
TRBJ1-3	TRBV6-1	ASTDPGFSDTIY
TRBJ1-1	TRBV6-1	ASSELWGGVTEAF
TRBJ2-2	TRBV19	ASSMVEKNTGELF
TRBJ1-1	TRBV6-5	ASSRGDGNTEAF
TRBJ2-1	TRBV23-1	ASTPRRIGADNEQF
TRBJ1-5	TRBV4-1	ASSQDLGQVNQPQH
TRBJ2-5	TRBV2	ASSEIQGAGETQY
TRBJ2-7	TRBV5-1	ASRFWQGETYEQY
TRBJ1-5	TRBV28	ASSQGQGAGNQPQH
TRBJ1-3	TRBV30	AYAQGAPSGNTIY
TRBJ1-2	TRBV6-1	ASSEALRGFYT
TRBJ2-4	TRBV11-3	ASTYSGGRNIQY
TRBJ2-1	TRBV2	ASSEDGAGGGNEQF
TRBJ2-7	TRBV11-3	ASSLLLSYEQY
TRBJ2-5	TRBV7-2	ASSPTSGGSETQY
TRBJ2-1	TRBV9	ASSTSGNAQF
TRBJ1-1	TRBV29-1	SITQQQLNTEAF
TRBJ2-3	TRBV13	ASSRQRYTQY
TRBJ2-7	TRBV5-8	ASSQPPEVGSYEQY
TRBJ1-1	TRBV6-1	ASREQENTEAF
TRBJ2-7	TRBV27	ASSSGSINEQY
TRBJ2-7	TRBV5-1	ASSPRAYEQY
TRBJ2-1	TRBV6-1	ASSTSGGFNEQF
TRBJ2-1	TRBV6-5	ASRRLAGHHEQF
TRBJ1-5	TRBV28	ASQGEDNQPQH
TRBJ2-5	TRBV29-1	SCRGAGETQY
TRBJ2-7	TRBV11-2	ASSSPGSHEQY
TRBJ2-1	TRBV6-6	ASSYFLAGGPMEQF
TRBJ2-4	TRBV5-1	ASSPPGNIQY